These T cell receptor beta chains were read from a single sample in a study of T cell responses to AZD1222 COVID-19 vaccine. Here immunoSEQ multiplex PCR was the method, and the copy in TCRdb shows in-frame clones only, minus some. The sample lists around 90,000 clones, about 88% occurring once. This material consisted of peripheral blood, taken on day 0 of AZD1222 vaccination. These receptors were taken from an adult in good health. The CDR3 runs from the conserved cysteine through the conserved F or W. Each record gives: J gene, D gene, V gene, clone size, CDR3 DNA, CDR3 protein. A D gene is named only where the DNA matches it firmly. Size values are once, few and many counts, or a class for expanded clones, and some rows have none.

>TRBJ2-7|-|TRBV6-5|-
TGTGCCAGCAGAACCACCGGGTCCACCTACGAGCAGTACTTC
CASRTTGSTYEQYF
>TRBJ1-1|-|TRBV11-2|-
TGTGCCAGCAGTAAGTCAAGAGGCGTGAACACTGAAGCTTTCTTT
CASSKSRGVNTEAFF
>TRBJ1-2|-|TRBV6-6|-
TGTGCCAGCTCCCCCGACGAAAACCCTAACTATGGCTACACCTTC
CASSPDENPNYGYTF
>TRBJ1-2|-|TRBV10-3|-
TGTGCCATCAGTGAGTCCCCCGAGATATATGGCTACACCTTC
CAISESPEIYGYTF
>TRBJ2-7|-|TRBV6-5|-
TGTGCCAGCAGGTGGACTGCCAGCTCCTACGAGCAGTACTTC
CASRWTASSYEQYF
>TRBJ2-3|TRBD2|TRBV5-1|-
TGCGCCAGCAGCGGGCGGGACTACCGTAGCACAGATACGCAGTATTTT
CASSGRDYRSTDTQYF
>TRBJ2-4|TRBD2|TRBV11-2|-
TGTGCCAGCAGCTTATACGGACTAGCGGGGTTAGCCAAAAACATTCAGTACTTC
CASSLYGLAGLAKNIQYF
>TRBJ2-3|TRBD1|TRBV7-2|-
TGTGCCAGCAGCCTCACCGGGACAGGGGGCGCAGATACGCAGTATTTT
CASSLTGTGGADTQYF
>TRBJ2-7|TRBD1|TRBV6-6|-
TGTGCCAGCAGTTCCTATGGACAGGGGGGGGACGAGCAGTACTTC
CASSSYGQGGDEQYF
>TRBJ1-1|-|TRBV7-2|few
TGTGCCAGCAGCTTACAGGGTTTGAATACTGAAGCTTTCTTT
CASSLQGLNTEAFF
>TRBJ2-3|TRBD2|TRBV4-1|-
TGCGCCAGCAGCCAAGGACTAGCCGGGGTGGATACGCAGTATTTT
CASSQGLAGVDTQYF
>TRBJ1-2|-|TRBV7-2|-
TGTGCCAGCAGCCTCGACAGTACTAACTATGGCTACACCTTC
CASSLDSTNYGYTF
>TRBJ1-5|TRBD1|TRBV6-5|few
TGTGCCAGCAATCCACAGACAGGGGGCGGGCAGCCCCAGCATTTT
CASNPQTGGGQPQHF
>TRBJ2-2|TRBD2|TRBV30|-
TGTGCCTGGACCCCCCTAGCGGGGTATGGGGAGCTGTTTTTT
CAWTPLAGYGELFF
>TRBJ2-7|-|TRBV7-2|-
TGTGCCAGCAGCTTAGAGGGGAGACGCGAGCAGTACTTC
CASSLEGRREQYF
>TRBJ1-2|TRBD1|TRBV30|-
TGTGCCTGGAGTGTTTTGGACAGGGGTGGCTACACCTTC
CAWSVLDRGGYTF
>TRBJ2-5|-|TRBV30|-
TGTGCCTGGAGTGTTGGGGAAACCCAGTACTTC
CAWSVGETQYF
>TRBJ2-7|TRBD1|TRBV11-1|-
TGTGCCAGCAGCCCCGGACAGGGGAGCCCCTACGAGCAGTACTTC
CASSPGQGSPYEQYF
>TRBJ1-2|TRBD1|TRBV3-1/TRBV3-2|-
TGTGCCAGCAGCCAAGGGACAGGGGGAGGCTACACCTTC
CASSQGTGGGYTF
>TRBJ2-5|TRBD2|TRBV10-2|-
TGCGCCAGCAGTGAAACAGCGGGGGGGAGTCAAGAGACCCAGTACTTC
CASSETAGGSQETQYF
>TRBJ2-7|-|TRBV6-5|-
TGTGCCAGCAGTCAGGGGGGCCACGAGCAGTACTTC
CASSQGGHEQYF
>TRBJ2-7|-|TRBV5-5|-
TGTGCCAGCAGCTTTTCCGTATACGGCGAGCAGTACTTC
CASSFSVYGEQYF
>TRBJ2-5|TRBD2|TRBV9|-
TGTGCCAGCAGCCGGTCACTAGCGGGGGGAACCCAAGAGACCCAGTACTTC
CASSRSLAGGTQETQYF
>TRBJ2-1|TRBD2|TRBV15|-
TGTGCCACCAGCAGAAGACTAGCGGGGGCCGATGAGCAGTTCTTC
CATSRRLAGADEQFF
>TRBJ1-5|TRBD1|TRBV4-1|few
TGCGCCAGCAGCGGGCCGGGACAGCCTATCGGTCAGCCCCAGCATTTT
CASSGPGQPIGQPQHF
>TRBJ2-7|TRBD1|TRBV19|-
TGTGCCAGTAGACCCACCAGGGACAGGGGGAGTCACGAGCAGTACTTC
CASRPTRDRGSHEQYF
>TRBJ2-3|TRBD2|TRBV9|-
TGTGCCAGCAGCGTAGGTCTAGCGGGGGGCCGTGGAGATACGCAGTATTTT
CASSVGLAGGRGDTQYF
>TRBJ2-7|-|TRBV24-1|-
TGTGCCACCAGTGTTCGGGACGGGACCTACGAGCAGTACTTC
CATSVRDGTYEQYF
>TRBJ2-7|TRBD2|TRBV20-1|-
TGCAGTGCTAGTCAACTAGCGGGGTTCTACGAGCAGTACTTC
CSASQLAGFYEQYF
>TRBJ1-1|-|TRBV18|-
TGTGCCAGCTCGGGGCTGGACTCCGTGAACACTGAAGCTTTCTTT
CASSGLDSVNTEAFF